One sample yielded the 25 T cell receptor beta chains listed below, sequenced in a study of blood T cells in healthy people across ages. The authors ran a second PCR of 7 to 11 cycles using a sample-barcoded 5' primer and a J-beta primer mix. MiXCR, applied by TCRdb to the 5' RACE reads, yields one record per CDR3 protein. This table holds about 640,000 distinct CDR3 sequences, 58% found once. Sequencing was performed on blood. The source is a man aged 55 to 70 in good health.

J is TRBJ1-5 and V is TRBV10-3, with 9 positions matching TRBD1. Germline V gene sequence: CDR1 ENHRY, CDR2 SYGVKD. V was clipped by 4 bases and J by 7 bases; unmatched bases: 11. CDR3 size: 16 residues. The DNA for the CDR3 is TGTGCCATCAGTGTACGGGGGCTGGGGACAGGGCAGCCCCAGCATTTT. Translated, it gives CAISVRGLGTGQPQHF.

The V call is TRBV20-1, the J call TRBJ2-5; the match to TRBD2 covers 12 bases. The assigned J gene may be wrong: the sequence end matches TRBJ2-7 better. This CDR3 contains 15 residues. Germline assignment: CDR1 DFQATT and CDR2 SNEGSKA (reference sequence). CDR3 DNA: TGCAGTGCTAGTAGTCTAGCGGGGGGGCGGGCCGAGCAGTACTTC. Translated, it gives CSASSLAGGRAEQYF.

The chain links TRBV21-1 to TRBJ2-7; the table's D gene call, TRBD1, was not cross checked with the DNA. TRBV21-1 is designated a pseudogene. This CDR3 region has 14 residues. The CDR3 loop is CASSKSFPGTGQYF. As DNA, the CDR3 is TGTGCCAGCAGCAAAAGTTTCCCCGGGACAGGGCAGTACTTC.

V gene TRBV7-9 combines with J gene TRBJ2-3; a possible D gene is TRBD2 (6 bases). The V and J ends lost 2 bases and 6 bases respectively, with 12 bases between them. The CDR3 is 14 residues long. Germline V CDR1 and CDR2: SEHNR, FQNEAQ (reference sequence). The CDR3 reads CASSLWDGGDTQYF. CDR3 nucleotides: TGTGCCAGCAGCTTATGGGACGGAGGGGATACGCAGTATTTT. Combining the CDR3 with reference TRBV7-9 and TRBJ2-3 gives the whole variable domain DTGVSQNPRHKITKRGQNVTFRCDPISEHNRLYWYRQTLGQGPEFLTYFQNEAQLEKSRLLSDRFSAERPKGSFSTLEIQRTEQGDSAMYLCASSLWDGGDTQYFGPGTRLTVL.

Here the CDR3 DNA reads TGTGCCAGCAGTTCAACCGGGACAGAGACAGATACGCAGTATTTT. Its protein is CASSSTGTETDTQYF. This chain connects TRBV12-3 or TRBV12-4 to TRBJ2-3, with 7 bases identical to TRBD1. V dropped 4 bases and J dropped 3; count of bases not matched to a gene: 7. The CDR3 is 15 amino acids.

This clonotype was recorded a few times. This chain's CDR3 is CASSYSLGTGGEETQYF. For the CDR3, the DNA is TGTGCCAGCAGTTACTCGTTGGGGACCGGGGGGGAAGAGACCCAGTACTTC. V gene TRBV6-6 combines with J gene TRBJ2-7; 8 bases match TRBD2. The tail of the sequence fits TRBJ2-5 better, so the J call may be wrong. The CDR3 spans 17 residues. CDR1 is MNHNY, CDR2 SVGAGI, per germline (reference sequence).

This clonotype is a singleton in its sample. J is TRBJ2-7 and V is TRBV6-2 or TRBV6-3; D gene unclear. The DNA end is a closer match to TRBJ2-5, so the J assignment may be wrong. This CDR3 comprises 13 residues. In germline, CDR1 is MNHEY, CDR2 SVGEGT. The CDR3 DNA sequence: TGTGCCAGCAGTCCCCCTCACGGGGAGACCCAGTACTTC. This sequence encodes CASSPPHGETQYF.

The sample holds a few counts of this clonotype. CDR3 protein: CASNRGPTSYEQYF. CDR3 DNA: TGTGCCAGCAACCGGGGGCCAACCTCCTACGAGCAGTACTTC. The rearrangement joins TRBV7-2 to TRBJ2-7; D might be TRBD1 or TRBD2, each matching 6 bases. Trimming cost V 7 bases and J 0 bases, with 13 bases left between them. Per the germline V gene, CDR1 is SGHTA and CDR2 is FQGNSA. This CDR3 comprises 14 residues. The full variable domain, its missing parts supplied by reference TRBV7-2 and TRBJ2-7, is GAGVSQSPSNKVTEKGKDVELRCDPISGHTALYWYRQSLGQGLEFLIYFQGNSAPDKSGLPSDRFSAERTGGSVSTLTIQRTQQEDSAVYLCASNRGPTSYEQYFGPGTRLTVT.

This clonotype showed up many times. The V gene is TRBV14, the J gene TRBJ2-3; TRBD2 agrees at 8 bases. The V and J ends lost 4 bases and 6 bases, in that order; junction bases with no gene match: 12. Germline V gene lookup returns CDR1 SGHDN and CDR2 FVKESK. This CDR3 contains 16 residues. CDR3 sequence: CASSLQLAGPGDTQYF. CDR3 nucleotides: TGTGCCAGCAGCCTCCAGTTAGCGGGGCCTGGGGATACGCAGTATTTT.

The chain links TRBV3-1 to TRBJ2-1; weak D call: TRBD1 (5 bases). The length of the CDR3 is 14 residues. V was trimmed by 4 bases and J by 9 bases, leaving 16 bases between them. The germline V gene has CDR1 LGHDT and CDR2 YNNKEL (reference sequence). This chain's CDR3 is CASSPQQGLTEQFF. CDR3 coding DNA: TGTGCCAGCAGCCCGCAGCAGGGTTTAACTGAGCAGTTCTTC.

The DNA for the CDR3 is TGTGCCAGCAGCACTAGCGGGGGGCGATACAATGAGCAGTTCTTC. It codes for CASSTSGGRYNEQFF. The chain recombines TRBV7-2 with TRBJ2-1, with 12 bases identical to TRBD2. Germline V CDR1 and CDR2: SGHTA, FQGNSA. With V trimmed by 5 bases and J by 4 bases, 3 bases remained unmatched. The CDR3 has 15 amino acids.

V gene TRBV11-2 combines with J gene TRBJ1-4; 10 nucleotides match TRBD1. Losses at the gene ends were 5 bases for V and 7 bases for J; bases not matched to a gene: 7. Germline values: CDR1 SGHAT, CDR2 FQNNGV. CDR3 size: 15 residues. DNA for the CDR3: TGTGCCAGCAGCCCGGGACAGGGGAAAGGTGAAAAACTGTTTTTT. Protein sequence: CASSPGQGKGEKLFF. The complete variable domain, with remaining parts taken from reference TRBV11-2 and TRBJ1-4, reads EAGVAQSPRYKIIEKRQSVAFWCNPISGHATLYWYQQILGQGPKLLIQFQNNGVVDDSQLPKDRFSAERLKGVDSTLKIQPAKLEDSAVYLCASSPGQGKGEKLFFGSGTQLSVL.

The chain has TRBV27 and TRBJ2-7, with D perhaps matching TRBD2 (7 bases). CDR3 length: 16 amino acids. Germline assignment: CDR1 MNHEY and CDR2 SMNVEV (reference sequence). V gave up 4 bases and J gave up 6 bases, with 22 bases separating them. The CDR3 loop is CASSSPIGRGAGEQYF. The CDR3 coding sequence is TGTGCCAGCAGTTCCCCCATAGGTCGGGGGGCCGGCGAGCAGTACTTC.

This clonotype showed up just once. Here the CDR3 reads CASSYWAGSGNEQFF. The CDR3 DNA is TGTGCCAGCAGTTACTGGGCAGGGTCGGGCAATGAGCAGTTCTTC. V is TRBV6-5 and J is TRBJ2-1; a possible D gene is TRBD1 (5 bases). Germline V lookup: CDR1 MNHEY, CDR2 SVGAGI. V lost 1 base and J 6 bases, leaving 13 bases between the germline ends. The CDR3 is 15 residues long.

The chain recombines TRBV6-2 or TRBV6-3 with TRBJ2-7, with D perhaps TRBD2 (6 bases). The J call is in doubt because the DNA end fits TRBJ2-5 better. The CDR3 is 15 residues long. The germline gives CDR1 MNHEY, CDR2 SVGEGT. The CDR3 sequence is CASRPLLALGETQYF. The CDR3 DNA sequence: TGTGCCAGCAGACCCCTCCTAGCGCTGGGGGAGACCCAGTACTTC.

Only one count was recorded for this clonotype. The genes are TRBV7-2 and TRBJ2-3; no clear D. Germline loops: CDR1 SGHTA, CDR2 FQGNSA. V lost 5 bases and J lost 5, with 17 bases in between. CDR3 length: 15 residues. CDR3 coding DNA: TGTGCCAGCAGCCCCCGTTGGAGCGCTGAAGATACGCAGTATTTT. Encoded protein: CASSPRWSAEDTQYF.

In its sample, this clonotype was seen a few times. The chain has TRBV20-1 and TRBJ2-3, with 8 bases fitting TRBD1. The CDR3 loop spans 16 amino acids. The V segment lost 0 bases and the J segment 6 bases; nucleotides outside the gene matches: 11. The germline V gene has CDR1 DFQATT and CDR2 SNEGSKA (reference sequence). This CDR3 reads CSARDLRGRGKDTQYF. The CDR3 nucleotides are TGCAGTGCTAGAGACCTCAGGGGGCGCGGAAAGGATACGCAGTATTTT.

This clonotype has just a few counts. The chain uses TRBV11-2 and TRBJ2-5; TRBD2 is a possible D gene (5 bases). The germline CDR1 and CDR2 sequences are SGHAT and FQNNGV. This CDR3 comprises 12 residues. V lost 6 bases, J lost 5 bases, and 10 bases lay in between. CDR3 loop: CASSTTGETQYF. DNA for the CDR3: TGTGCCAGCAGTACTACGGGGGAGACCCAGTACTTC.

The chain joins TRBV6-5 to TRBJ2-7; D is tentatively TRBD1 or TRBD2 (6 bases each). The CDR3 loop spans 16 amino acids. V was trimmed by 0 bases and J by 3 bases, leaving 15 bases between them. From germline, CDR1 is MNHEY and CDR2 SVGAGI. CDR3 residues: CASSYSTTGAVYEQYF. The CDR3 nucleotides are TGTGCCAGCAGTTACTCGACGACGGGGGCGGTCTACGAGCAGTACTTC.

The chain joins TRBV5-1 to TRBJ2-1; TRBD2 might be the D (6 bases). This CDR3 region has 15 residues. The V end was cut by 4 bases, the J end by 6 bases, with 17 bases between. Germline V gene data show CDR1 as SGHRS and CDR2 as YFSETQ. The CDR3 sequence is CASSRGGSTTNEQFF. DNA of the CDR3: TGCGCCAGCAGCCGCGGAGGGAGTACCACCAATGAGCAGTTCTTC.

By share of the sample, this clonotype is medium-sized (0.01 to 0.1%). In DNA, the CDR3 is TGTGCCAGCAGCTTAAGGCTAGCGCCAACAGATACGCAGTATTTT. Translated, it gives CASSLRLAPTDTQYF. The chain has TRBV7-2 and TRBJ2-3; weak D call: TRBD2 (6 bases). This CDR3 spans 15 amino acids. The V gene's germline CDR1 is SGHTA and CDR2 FQGNSA. The V end was cut by 2 bases, the J end by 3 bases, with 12 bases between.

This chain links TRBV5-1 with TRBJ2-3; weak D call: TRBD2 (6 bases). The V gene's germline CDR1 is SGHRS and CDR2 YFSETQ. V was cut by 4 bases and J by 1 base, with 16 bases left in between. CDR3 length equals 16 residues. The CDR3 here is CASSPVGRGGTDTQYF. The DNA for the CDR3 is TGCGCCAGCAGCCCGGTGGGGCGGGGAGGCACAGATACGCAGTATTTT.

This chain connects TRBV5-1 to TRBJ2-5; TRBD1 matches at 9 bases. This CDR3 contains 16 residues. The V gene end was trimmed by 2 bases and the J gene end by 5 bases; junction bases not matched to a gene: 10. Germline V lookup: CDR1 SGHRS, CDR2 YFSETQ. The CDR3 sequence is CASSLPGGQGMETQYF. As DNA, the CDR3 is TGCGCCAGCAGCTTACCAGGCGGACAGGGGATGGAGACCCAGTACTTC. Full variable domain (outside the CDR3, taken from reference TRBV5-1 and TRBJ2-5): KAGVTQTPRYLIKTRGQQVTLSCSPISGHRSVSWYQQTPGQGLQFLFEYFSETQRNKGNFPGRFSGRQFSNSRSEMNVSTLELGDSALYLCASSLPGGQGMETQYFGPGTRLLVL.

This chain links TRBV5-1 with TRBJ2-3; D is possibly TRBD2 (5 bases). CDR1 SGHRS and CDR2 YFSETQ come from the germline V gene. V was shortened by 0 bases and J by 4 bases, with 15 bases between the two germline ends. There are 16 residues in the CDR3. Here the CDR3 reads CASSLVFSESPDTQYF. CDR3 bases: TGCGCCAGCAGCTTGGTCTTTAGCGAGAGTCCAGATACGCAGTATTTT. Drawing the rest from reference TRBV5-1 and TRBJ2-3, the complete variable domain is KAGVTQTPRYLIKTRGQQVTLSCSPISGHRSVSWYQQTPGQGLQFLFEYFSETQRNKGNFPGRFSGRQFSNSRSEMNVSTLELGDSALYLCASSLVFSESPDTQYFGPGTRLTVL.

CDR3 loop: CASSLTEQRNKQYF. CDR3 in DNA: TGTGCCAGCAGCTTGACTGAACAAAGGAACAAGCAGTACTTC. This rearrangement joins TRBV5-4 to TRBJ2-7; D gene ambiguous. The CDR3 has 14 amino acids. The germline V gene has CDR1 SGHNT and CDR2 YYREEE (reference sequence). Trimming removed 1 base from V and 8 bases from J, with 16 bases in between.